Sequencing of this TCR beta chain was carried out in a study of T cells in Graves' hyperthyroidism and ophthalmopathy. This CDR3 has 14 residues. Germline CDR1 reads SEHNR; CDR2 reads FQNEAQ (reference sequence). J was trimmed by 6 bases and V by 7 bases; bases with no gene match: 10. This clonotype was found many times. Authors of the study amplified TCR beta CDR3 regions from RNA transcripts. Carried out on the TCR CDR3, a first-round RT-PCR used the HTBI primer set. Using its own MiXCR run on the multiplex PCR reads, TCRdb lists one record per CDR3 protein. The profile shows a few hundred thousand distinct CDR3 sequences, about 15% of them singletons. Stability of Graves' hyperthyroidism was defined as absent ophthalmopathy progression within 18 months.

The TCR was taken from a woman between 25 and 40 years old with Graves' hyperthyroidism. The rearrangement joins TRBV7-9 to TRBJ2-7, with TRBD2 matching over 9 bases. Sequencing used blood. CDR3 nucleotide sequence: TGTGCCAGCACTTCGGCGGGAGGGCTACCCGAGCAGTACTTC. Its translation is CASTSAGGLPEQYF.